This entry features one T cell receptor beta chain sequence. Its target is not known. Per the germline V gene, CDR1 is SGHVS and CDR2 is FQNEAQ. This CDR3 spans 21 amino acids. This specimen comes from a study of T cells expressing NK-cell markers. Turning to the study itself: From sorted CD3+CD56+NKG2C+, CD3+CD56+NKG2C- and CD3+CD56-NKG2C+ T cells came the TCR beta repertoires. Out of eight donors sequenced, seven tested HCMV-seropositive and the remaining one seronegative.

TCR beta libraries carry UMIs added by 5'RACE template switching. After re-calling the 5' RACE reads, TCRdb lists one entry per CDR3 protein, DNA absent. The listing records some 500,000 distinct CDR3 sequences. General study results and limits: About six donors showed dominant NKG2C+ clonotypes comprising roughly 1.0-7.5% of their CD8+ T cells.

This TCR derives from a woman between 50 and 59 years old in good health. The chain uses TRBV7-8 and TRBJ1-5. Sequenced input: blood T cells: a sorted CD56 or NKG2C T cell subset, CD4+ or CD8+ T cells, or bulk PBMC T cells (not recorded which). CDR3 residues: CASSLAGRGGRALGRNQPQHF.